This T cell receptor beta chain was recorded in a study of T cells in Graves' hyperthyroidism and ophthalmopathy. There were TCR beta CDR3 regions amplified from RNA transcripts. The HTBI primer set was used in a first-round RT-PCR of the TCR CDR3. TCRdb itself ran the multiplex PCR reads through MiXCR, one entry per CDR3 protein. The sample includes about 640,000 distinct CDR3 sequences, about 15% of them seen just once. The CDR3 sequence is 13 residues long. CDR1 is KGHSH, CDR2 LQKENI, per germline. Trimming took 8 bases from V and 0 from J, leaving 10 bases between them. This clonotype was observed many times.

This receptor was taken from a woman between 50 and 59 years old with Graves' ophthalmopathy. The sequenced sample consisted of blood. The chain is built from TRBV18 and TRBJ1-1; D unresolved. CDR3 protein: CASSRQVNTEAFF. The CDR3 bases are TGTGCCAGCAGCCGTCAGGTGAACACTGAAGCTTTCTTT.